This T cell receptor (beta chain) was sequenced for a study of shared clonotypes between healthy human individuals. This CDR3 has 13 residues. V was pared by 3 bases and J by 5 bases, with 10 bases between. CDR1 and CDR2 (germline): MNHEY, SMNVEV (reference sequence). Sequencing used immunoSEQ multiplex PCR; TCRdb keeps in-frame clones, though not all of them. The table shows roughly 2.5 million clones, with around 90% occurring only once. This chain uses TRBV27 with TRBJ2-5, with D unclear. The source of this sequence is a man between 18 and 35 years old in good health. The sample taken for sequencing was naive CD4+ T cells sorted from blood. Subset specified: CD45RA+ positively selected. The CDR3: CASSLDRWETQYF. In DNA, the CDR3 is TGTGCCAGCAGTTTGGATAGGTGGGAGACCCAGTACTTC.